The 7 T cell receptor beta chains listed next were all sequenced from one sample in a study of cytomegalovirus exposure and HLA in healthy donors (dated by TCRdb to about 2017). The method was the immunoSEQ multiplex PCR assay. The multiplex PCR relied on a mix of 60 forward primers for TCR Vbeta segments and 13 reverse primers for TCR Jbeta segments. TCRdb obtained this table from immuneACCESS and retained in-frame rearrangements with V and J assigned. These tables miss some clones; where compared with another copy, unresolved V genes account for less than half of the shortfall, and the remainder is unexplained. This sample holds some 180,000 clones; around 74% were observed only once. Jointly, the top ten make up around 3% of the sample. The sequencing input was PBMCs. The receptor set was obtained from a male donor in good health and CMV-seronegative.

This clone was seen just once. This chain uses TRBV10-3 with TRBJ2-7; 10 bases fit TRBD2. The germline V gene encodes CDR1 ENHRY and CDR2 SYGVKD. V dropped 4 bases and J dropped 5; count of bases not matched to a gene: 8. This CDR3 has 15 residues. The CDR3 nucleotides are TGTGCCATCAGTGTCCAGCTAGCGGGAGTTAACGAGCAGTACTTC. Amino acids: CAISVQLAGVNEQYF.

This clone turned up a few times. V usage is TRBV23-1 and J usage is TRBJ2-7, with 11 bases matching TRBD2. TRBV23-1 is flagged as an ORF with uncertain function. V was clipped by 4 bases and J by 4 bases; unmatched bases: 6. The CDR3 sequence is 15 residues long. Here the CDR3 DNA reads TGCGCCAGCAGTCGTCTAGCGGGAGGCCTATACGAGCAGTACTTC. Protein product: CASSRLAGGLYEQYF.

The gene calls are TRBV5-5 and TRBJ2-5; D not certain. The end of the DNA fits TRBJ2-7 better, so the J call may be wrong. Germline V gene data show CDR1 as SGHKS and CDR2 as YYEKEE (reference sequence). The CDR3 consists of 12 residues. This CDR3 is CASSSSSYEQYF. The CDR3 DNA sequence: TGTGCCAGCAGCTCCTCTAGTTACGAGCAGTACTTC.

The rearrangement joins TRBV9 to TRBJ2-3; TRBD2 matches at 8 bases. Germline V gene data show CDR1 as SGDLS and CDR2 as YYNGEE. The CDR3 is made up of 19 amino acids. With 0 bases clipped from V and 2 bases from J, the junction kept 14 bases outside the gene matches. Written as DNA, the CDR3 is TGTGCCAGCAGCGTAGAGGGTAGCGGGACCAGACTGAACACAGATACGCAGTATTTT. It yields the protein CASSVEGSGTRLNTDTQYF.

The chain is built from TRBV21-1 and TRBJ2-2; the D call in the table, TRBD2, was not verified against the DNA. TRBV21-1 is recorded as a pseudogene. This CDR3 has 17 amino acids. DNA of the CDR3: TGTGCCAGCAACCTAACTAGCGGGAGGCCTAACACCGGGGAGCTGTTTTTT. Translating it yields CASNLTSGRPNTGELFF.

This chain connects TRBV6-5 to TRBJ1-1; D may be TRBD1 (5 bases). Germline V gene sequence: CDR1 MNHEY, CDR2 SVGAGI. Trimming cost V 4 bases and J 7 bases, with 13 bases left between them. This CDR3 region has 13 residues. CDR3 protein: CASSSSGSSEAFF. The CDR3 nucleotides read TGTGCCAGCAGTTCTTCAGGGTCGAGTGAAGCTTTCTTT.

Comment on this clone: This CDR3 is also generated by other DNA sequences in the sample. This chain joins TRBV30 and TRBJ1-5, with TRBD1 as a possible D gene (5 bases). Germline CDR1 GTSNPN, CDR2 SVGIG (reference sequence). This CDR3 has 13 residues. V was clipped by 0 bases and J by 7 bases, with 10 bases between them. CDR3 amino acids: CAWSVRQGQPQHF. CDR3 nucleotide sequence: TGTGCCTGGAGTGTACGTCAGGGCCAGCCCCAGCATTTT.